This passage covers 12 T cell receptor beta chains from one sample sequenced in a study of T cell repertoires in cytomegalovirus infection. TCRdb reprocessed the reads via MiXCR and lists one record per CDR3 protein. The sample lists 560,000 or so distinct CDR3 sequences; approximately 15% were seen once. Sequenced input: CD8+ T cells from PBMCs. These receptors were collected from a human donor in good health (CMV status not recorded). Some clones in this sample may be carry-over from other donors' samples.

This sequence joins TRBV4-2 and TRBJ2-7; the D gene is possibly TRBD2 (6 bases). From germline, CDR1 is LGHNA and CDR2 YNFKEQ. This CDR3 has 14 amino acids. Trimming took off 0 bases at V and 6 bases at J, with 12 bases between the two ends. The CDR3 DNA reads TGTGCCAGCAGCCAAGAATTTCCCGGGGGCGAGCAGTACTTC. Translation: CASSQEFPGGEQYF.

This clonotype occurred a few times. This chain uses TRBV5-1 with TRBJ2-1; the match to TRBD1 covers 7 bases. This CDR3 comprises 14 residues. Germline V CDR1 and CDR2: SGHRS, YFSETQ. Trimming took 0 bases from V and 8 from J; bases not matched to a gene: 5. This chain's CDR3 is CASSLGEGADEQFF. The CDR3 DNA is TGCGCCAGCAGCTTGGGCGAGGGGGCGGATGAGCAGTTCTTC.

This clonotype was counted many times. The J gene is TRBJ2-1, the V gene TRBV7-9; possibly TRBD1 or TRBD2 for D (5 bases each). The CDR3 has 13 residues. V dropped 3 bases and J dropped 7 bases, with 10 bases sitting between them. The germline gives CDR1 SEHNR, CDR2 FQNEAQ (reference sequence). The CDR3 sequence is CASSLRGENEQFF. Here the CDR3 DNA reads TGTGCCAGCAGCTTGAGAGGGGAGAATGAGCAGTTCTTC.

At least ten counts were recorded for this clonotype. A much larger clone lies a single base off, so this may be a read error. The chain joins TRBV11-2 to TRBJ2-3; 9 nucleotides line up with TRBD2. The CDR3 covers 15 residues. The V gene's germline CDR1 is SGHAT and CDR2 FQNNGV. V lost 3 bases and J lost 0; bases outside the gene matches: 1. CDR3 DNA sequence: TGTGCCAGCAGCTTTACTAGCGGGAGCACAGATACGCAGTATTTT. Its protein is CASSFTSGSTDTQYF.

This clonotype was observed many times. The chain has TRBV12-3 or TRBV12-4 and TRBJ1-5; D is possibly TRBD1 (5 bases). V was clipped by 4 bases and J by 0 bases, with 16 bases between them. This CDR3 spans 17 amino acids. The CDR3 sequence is CASSSEGLLDSNQPQHF. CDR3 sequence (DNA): TGTGCCAGCAGTTCTGAGGGACTACTCGATAGCAATCAGCCCCAGCATTTT.

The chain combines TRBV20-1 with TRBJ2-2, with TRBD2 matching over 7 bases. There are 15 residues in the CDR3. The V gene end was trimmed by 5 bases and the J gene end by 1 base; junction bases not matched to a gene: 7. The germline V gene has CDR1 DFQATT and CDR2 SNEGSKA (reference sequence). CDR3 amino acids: CSARPGGRNTGELFF. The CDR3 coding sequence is TGCAGTGCTCGACCGGGCGGGAGGAACACCGGGGAGCTGTTTTTT.

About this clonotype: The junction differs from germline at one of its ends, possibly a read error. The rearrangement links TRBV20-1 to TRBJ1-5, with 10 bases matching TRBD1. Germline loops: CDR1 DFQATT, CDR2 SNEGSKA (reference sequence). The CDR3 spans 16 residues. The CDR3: CSSRERDRGGNQPQHF. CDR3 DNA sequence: TGCAGTTCTAGAGAGCGGGACAGGGGTGGTAATCAGCCCCAGCATTTT.

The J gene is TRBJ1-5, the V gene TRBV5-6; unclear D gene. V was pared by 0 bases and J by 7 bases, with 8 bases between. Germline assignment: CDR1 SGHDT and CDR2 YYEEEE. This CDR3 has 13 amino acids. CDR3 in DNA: TGTGCCAGCAGCTTGGCGAGTCAGCAGCCCCAGCATTTT. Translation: CASSLASQQPQHF.

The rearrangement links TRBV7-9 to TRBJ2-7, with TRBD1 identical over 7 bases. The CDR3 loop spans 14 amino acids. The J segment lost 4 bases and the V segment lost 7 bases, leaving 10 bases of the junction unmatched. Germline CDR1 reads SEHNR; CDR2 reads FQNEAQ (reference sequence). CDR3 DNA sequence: TGTGCCAGCACGCAAACCGGGACAGAATACGAGCAGTACTTC. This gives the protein CASTQTGTEYEQYF.

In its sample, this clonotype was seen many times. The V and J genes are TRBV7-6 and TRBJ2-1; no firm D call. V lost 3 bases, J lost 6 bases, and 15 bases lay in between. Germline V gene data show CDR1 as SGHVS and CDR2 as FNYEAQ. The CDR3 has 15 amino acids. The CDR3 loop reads CASSLKGGPGNEQFF. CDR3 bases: TGTGCCAGCAGCTTGAAAGGCGGCCCGGGCAATGAGCAGTTCTTC.

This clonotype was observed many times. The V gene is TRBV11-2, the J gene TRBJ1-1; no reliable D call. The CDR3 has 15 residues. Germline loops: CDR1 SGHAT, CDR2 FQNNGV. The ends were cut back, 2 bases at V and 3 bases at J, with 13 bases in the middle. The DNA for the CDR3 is TGTGCCAGCAGCTTAACCCTAGGGAGTGACACTGAAGCTTTCTTT. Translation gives CASSLTLGSDTEAFF.

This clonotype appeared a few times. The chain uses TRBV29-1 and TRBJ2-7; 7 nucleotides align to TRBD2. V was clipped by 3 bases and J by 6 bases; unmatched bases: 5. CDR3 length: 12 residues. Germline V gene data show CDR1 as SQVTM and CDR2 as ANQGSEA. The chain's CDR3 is CSVDAGAFEQYF. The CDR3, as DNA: TGCAGCGTTGACGCGGGAGCCTTCGAGCAGTACTTC.